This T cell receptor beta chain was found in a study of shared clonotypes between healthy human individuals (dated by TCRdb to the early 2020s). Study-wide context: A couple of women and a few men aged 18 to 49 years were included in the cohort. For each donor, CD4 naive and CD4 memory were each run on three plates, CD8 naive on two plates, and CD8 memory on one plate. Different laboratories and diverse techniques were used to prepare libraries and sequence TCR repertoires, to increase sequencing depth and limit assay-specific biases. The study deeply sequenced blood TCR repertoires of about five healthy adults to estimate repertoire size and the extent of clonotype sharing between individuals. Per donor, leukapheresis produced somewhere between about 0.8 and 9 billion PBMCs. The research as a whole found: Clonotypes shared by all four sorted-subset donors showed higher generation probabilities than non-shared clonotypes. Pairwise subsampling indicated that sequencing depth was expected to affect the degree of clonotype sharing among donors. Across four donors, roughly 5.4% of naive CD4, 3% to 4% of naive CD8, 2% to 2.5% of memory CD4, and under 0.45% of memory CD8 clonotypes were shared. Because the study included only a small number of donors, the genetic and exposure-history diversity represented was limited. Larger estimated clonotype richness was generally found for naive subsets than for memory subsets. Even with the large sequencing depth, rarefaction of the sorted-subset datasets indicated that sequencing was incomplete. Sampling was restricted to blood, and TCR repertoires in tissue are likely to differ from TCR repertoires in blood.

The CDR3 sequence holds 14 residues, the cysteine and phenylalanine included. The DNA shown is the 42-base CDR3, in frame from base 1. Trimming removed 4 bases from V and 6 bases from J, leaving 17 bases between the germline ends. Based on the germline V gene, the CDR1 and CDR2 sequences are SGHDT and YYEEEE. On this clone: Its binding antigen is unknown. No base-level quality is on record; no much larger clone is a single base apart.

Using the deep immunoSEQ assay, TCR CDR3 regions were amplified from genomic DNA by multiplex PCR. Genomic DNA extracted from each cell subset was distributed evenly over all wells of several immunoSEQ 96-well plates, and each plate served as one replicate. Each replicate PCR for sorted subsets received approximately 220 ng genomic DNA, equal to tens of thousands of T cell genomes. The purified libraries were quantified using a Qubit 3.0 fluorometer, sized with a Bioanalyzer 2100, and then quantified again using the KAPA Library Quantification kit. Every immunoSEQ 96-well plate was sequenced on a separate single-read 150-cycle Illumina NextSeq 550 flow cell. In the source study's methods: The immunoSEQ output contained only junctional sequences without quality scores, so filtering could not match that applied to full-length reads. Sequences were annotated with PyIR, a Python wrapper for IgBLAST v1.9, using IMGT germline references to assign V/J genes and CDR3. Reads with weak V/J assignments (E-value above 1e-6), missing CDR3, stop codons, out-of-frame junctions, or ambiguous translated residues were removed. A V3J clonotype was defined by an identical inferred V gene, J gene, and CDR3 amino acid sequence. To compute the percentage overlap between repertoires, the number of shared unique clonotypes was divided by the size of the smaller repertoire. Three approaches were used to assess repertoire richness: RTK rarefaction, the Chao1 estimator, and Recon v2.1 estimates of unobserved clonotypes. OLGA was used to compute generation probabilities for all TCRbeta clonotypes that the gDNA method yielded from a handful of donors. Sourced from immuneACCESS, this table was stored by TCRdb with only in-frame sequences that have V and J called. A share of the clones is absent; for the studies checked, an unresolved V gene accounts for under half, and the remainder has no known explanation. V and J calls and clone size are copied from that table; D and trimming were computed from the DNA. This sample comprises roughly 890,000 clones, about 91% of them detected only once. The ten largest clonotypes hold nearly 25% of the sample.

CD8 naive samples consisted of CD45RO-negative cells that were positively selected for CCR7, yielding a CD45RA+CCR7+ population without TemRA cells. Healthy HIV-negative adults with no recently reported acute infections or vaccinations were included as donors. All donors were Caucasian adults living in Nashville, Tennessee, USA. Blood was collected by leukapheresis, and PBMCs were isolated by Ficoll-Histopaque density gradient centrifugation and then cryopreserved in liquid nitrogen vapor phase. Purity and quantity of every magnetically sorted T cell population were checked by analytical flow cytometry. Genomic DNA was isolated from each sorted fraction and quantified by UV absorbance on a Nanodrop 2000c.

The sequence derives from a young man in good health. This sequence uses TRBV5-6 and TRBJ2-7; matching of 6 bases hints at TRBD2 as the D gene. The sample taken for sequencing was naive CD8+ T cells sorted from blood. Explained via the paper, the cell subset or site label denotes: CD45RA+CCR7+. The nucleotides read TGTGCCAGCAGCCTCGAGGGTGCCGGGAGCGAGCAGTACTTC. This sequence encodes CASSLEGAGSEQYF.